The 17 T cell receptor beta chains below were found in one sample sequenced in a study of blood T cell dynamics during melanoma immunotherapy. Sequencing was performed with immunoSEQ multiplex PCR; in TCRdb, only in-frame clones are kept and a portion is missing. The sample includes some 20,000 clones, about 85% seen only once; the top ten take over 6%. As for time point: week 3, after first cycle of checkpoint inhibitor. The sequencing here drew on blood, taken from a patient treated with checkpoint blockade. These receptors all come from a human donor with melanoma.

The chain links TRBV7-9 to TRBJ2-5, with D unclear. The V end lost 3 bases, the J end lost 5 bases, and 10 bases lay between the germline ends. The CDR3 is 13 amino acids. Germline assignment: CDR1 SEHNR and CDR2 FQNEAQ (reference sequence). DNA of the CDR3: TGTGCCAGCAGCTTGTTTGGGCGGGAGACCCAGTACTTC. As protein: CASSLFGRETQYF. Drawing the rest from reference TRBV7-9 and TRBJ2-5, the complete variable domain is DTGVSQNPRHKITKRGQNVTFRCDPISEHNRLYWYRQTLGQGPEFLTYFQNEAQLEKSRLLSDRFSAERPKGSFSTLEIQRTEQGDSAMYLCASSLFGRETQYFGPGTRLLVL.

The rearrangement links TRBV7-8 to TRBJ2-5; no clear D gene. Germline loops: CDR1 SGHVS, CDR2 FQNEAQ. The CDR3 totals 15 residues. The V gene lost 0 bases and the J gene lost 1 base, with 9 bases spanning the gap. CDR3 nucleotide sequence: TGTGCCAGCAGCTTAGCCCCCGGGCCCCAAGAGACCCAGTACTTC. The encoded protein is CASSLAPGPQETQYF.

The V and J genes are TRBV11-2 and TRBJ1-1; 10 bases are shared with TRBD1. This CDR3 contains 15 residues. V trimming: 5 bases; J trimming: 3 bases; junction bases outside the gene matches: 6. The germline CDR1 and CDR2 sequences are SGHAT and FQNNGV. CDR3 in amino acids: CASSAGQGSDTEAFF. The CDR3 nucleotides are TGTGCCAGCAGCGCGGGACAGGGGAGTGACACTGAAGCTTTCTTT. The full variable domain, completed using reference TRBV11-2 and TRBJ1-1, is EAGVAQSPRYKIIEKRQSVAFWCNPISGHATLYWYQQILGQGPKLLIQFQNNGVVDDSQLPKDRFSAERLKGVDSTLKIQPAKLEDSAVYLCASSAGQGSDTEAFFGQGTRLTVV.

The chain employs TRBV7-3 and TRBJ1-1, with D possibly being TRBD1 (5 bases). V dropped 1 base and J dropped 2 bases, with 11 bases sitting between them. The CDR3 spans 15 residues. The germline V gene has CDR1 SGHTA and CDR2 FQGTGA. The DNA of the CDR3 is TGTGCCAGCAGCTTAAACGACAGCCATAACACTGAAGCTTTCTTT. Its protein is CASSLNDSHNTEAFF.

This clone appeared a few times. The V gene is TRBV2, the J gene TRBJ1-2; 7 nucleotides line up with TRBD1. Germline CDR1 and CDR2: SNHLY and FYNNEI. The CDR3 loop spans 15 amino acids. V gave up 7 bases and J gave up 3 bases; unmatched junction bases: 11. DNA of the CDR3: TGTGCCAGCACCCCCGGCACGGGGACAGACTATGGCTACACCTTC. Protein product: CASTPGTGTDYGYTF.

The chain combines TRBV30 with TRBJ2-2; 10 bases fit TRBD1. The CDR3 has 14 amino acids. CDR1 and CDR2 from the germline V gene are GTSNPN and SVGIG (reference sequence). Germline trimming cut 5 bases from V and 4 bases from J; bases unmatched to any gene: 4. CDR3 sequence (DNA): TGTGCCTGGGGGACAGGGGTGAGCACCGGGGAGCTGTTTTTT. Translation: CAWGTGVSTGELFF.

This rearrangement joins TRBV19 to TRBJ2-5; weak D call: TRBD1 (6 bases). The CDR3 runs to 14 residues. Trimming cost V 1 base and J 2 bases, with 8 bases left between them. Germline V lookup: CDR1 LNHDA, CDR2 SQIVND (reference sequence). As DNA, the CDR3 is TGTGCCAGTAGTATAGGGGACAAACAAGAGACCCAGTACTTC. Its protein product is CASSIGDKQETQYF. Drawing the rest from reference TRBV19 and TRBJ2-5, the complete variable domain is DGGITQSPKYLFRKEGQNVTLSCEQNLNHDAMYWYRQDPGQGLRLIYYSQIVNDFQKGDIAEGYSVSREKKESFPLTVTSAQKNPTAFYLCASSIGDKQETQYFGPGTRLLVL.

V gene TRBV7-2 combines with J gene TRBJ2-1; the D gene is possibly TRBD2 (5 bases). Between the trimmed V and J ends, which lost 3 bases and 2 bases, there was a span of 11 bases. The CDR3 has 15 residues. The germline V gene encodes CDR1 SGHTA and CDR2 FQGNSA. CDR3 nucleotide sequence: TGTGCCAGCAGCTTCTATCCCGGGACCTACAATGAGCAGTTCTTC. The encoded protein is CASSFYPGTYNEQFF.

The chain has TRBV7-8 and TRBJ1-1; TRBD1 agrees at 7 bases. The CDR3 contains 16 residues. V was pared by 1 base and J by 7 bases, with 12 bases of the junction left unmatched. Germline V lookup: CDR1 SGHVS, CDR2 FQNEAQ. Written as DNA, the CDR3 is TGTGCCAGCAGCTTAGAAGGCAGGGGGGTTGGCCTTGAAGCTTTCTTT. It encodes CASSLEGRGVGLEAFF.

The genes are TRBV15 and TRBJ2-7; D perhaps matches TRBD1 (6 bases). The CDR3 extends over 14 amino acids. Germline V gene sequence: CDR1 LNHNV, CDR2 YYDKDF (reference sequence). Trimming removed 1 base at V and 3 bases at J, with 10 bases between. The CDR3 sequence: CATSRAGANYEQYF. In DNA form, the CDR3 reads TGTGCCACCAGCAGAGCAGGGGCTAACTACGAGCAGTACTTC.

The rearrangement uses TRBV7-8 and TRBJ2-1; weak D call: TRBD2 (5 bases). The CDR3 is 15 amino acids. The V gene lost 3 bases and the J gene lost 6 bases, with 15 bases spanning the gap. Germline V gene sequence: CDR1 SGHVS, CDR2 FQNEAQ. The CDR3 protein is CASSFPRGLPNEQFF. Here the CDR3 DNA reads TGTGCCAGCAGCTTTCCCCGTGGACTCCCCAATGAGCAGTTCTTC.

The V call is TRBV15, the J call TRBJ2-3; 9 bases map to TRBD1. CDR3 length: 15 amino acids. The junction had 6 bases not matched to a gene; V was cut back by 8 bases and J by 0 bases. Germline V gene lookup returns CDR1 LNHNV and CDR2 YYDKDF (reference sequence). The CDR3 DNA reads TGTGCCACCTCCTCCGGGACAGGGAGCACAGATACGCAGTATTTT. Translation: CATSSGTGSTDTQYF. Supplemented by reference TRBV15 and TRBJ2-3, the full variable domain reads DAMVIQNPRYQVTQFGKPVTLSCSQTLNHNVMYWYQQKSSQAPKLLFHYYDKDFNNEADTPDNFQSRRPNTSFCFLDIRSPGLGDTAMYLCATSSGTGSTDTQYFGPGTRLTVL.

V and J are TRBV10-1 and TRBJ2-1; the D gene could be TRBD1 or TRBD2 (5 bases each). Germline V gene lookup returns CDR1 WNHNN and CDR2 SYGVQD (reference sequence). This CDR3 has 16 residues. Trimming removed 0 bases at V and 2 bases at J, with 11 bases between. The CDR3 is CASSESGQGPYNEQFF. The CDR3 nucleotides read TGCGCCAGCAGTGAGTCTGGGCAGGGACCCTACAATGAGCAGTTCTTC.

The chain couples TRBV19 to TRBJ2-3; 7 bases are shared with TRBD1. Losses at the gene ends were 8 bases for V and 2 bases for J; bases not matched to a gene: 7. CDR1 is LNHDA and CDR2 is SQIVND in the germline V gene (reference sequence). The CDR3 extends over 14 amino acids. CDR3 sequence (DNA): TGTGCCAGTTGGGACAGCCGGGCCACAGATACGCAGTATTTT. Protein sequence: CASWDSRATDTQYF.

The chain uses TRBV6-5 and TRBJ2-3; 9 bases are a match to TRBD1. Germline CDR1 and CDR2: MNHEY and SVGAGI. The junction had 2 bases not matched to a gene; V was cut back by 2 bases and J by 2 bases. The CDR3 runs to 15 residues. The CDR3 protein is CASSYRDRVTDTQYF. The CDR3 coding sequence is TGTGCCAGCAGTTACCGGGACAGGGTCACAGATACGCAGTATTTT.

This clone was seen a single time. The genes are TRBV5-4 and TRBJ2-2; 13 bases align to TRBD2. This CDR3 is 18 amino acids long. The J segment lost 0 bases and the V segment lost 4 bases, leaving 6 bases of the junction unmatched. CDR1 and CDR2 (germline): SGHNT, YYREEE (reference sequence). The CDR3 sequence is CASSRWGTSGANTGELFF. CDR3 DNA sequence: TGTGCCAGCAGCAGATGGGGGACTAGCGGGGCGAACACCGGGGAGCTGTTTTTT.

This chain connects TRBV10-1 to TRBJ2-5, with D hard to call. The V and J ends lost 10 bases and 1 base respectively, with 19 bases between them. The CDR3 consists of 15 residues. Germline lookup yields CDR1 WNHNN and CDR2 SYGVQD (reference sequence). CDR3 nucleotides: TGCGCCAACCACGGGCCTCAGGTCCCCCAAGAGACCCAGTACTTC. This codes for CANHGPQVPQETQYF.